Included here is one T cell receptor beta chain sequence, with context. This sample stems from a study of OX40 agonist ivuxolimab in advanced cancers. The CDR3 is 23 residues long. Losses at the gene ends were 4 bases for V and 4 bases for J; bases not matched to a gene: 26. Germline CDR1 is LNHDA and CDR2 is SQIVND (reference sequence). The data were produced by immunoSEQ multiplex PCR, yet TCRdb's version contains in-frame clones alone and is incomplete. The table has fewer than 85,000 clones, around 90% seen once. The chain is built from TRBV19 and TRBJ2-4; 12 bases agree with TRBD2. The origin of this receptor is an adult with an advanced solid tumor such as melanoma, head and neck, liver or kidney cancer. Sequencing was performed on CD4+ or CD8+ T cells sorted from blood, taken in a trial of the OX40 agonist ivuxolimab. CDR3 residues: CASSTPGQGFGGLAGGAKNIQYF. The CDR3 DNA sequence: TGTGCCAGTAGTACTCCGGGACAGGGGTTCGGTGGGCTAGCGGGAGGGGCAAAAAACATTCAGTACTTC.